These T cell receptor beta chains were read from a single sample in a study of identical twins. TCRdb independently ran MiXCR on the 5' RACE reads; one entry per CDR3 protein. Of 1,800,000 or so distinct CDR3 sequences in the sample, less than 40% were seen once. The sequenced sample was cord blood. The receptor set was obtained from a newborn girl in good health. Each CDR3 is given with its conserved first and last residue. Fields, in order: clone size, V gene, D gene, J gene, CDR3 DNA, CDR3 protein. The D gene is left open where the match is weak. Clone size, where shown, is once, few, many, or a class for clones that have expanded.

abundance: few; v_gene: TRBV20-1; d_gene: TRBD2; j_gene: TRBJ2-1; CDR3nt: TGCAGTGCCACCACTAGCGGGAGAATCGATGAGCAGTTCTTC; CDR3aa: CSATTSGRIDEQFF
abundance: -; v_gene: TRBV4-1; d_gene: -; j_gene: TRBJ1-1; CDR3nt: TGCGCCAGCAGCCACCGTTCGGGGACTGAAGCTTTCTTT; CDR3aa: CASSHRSGTEAFF
abundance: -; v_gene: TRBV20-1; d_gene: TRBD1; j_gene: TRBJ2-1; CDR3nt: TGCAGTGCTCCCCCGGGACAGGGGGCCTACAATGAGCAGTTCTTC; CDR3aa: CSAPPGQGAYNEQFF
abundance: once; v_gene: TRBV7-7; d_gene: -; j_gene: TRBJ2-7; CDR3nt: TGTGCTAGCAGCTTAGACGGACAGAGCTCCTACAATGAGCAGTACTTC; CDR3aa: CASSLDGQSSYNEQYF
abundance: -; v_gene: TRBV20-1; d_gene: TRBD1; j_gene: TRBJ2-7; CDR3nt: TGCAGTGCTAGTCCCAGGGGGACCCTCTACGAGCAGTACTTC; CDR3aa: CSASPRGTLYEQYF
abundance: few; v_gene: TRBV24-1; d_gene: -; j_gene: TRBJ1-5; CDR3nt: TGTGCCACCAGTGATTCGAGAGGGTTGCGAAATCAGCCCCAGCATTTT; CDR3aa: CATSDSRGLRNQPQHF
abundance: -; v_gene: TRBV5-1; d_gene: -; j_gene: TRBJ2-3; CDR3nt: TGCGCCAGCAGCTTTAGGCAGGGGGGGCGCGCCACAGATACGCAGTATTTT; CDR3aa: CASSFRQGGRATDTQYF
abundance: few; v_gene: TRBV20-1; d_gene: -; j_gene: TRBJ2-6; CDR3nt: TGCAGTGCTAGAGATGAGGCGACAAGCTCTGGGGCCAACGTCCTGACTTTC; CDR3aa: CSARDEATSSGANVLTF
abundance: few; v_gene: TRBV2; d_gene: TRBD2; j_gene: TRBJ2-7; CDR3nt: TGTGCCAGCAAGCCATGGGGGAGGGGCTACGAGCAGTACTTC; CDR3aa: CASKPWGRGYEQYF
abundance: -; v_gene: TRBV28; d_gene: -; j_gene: TRBJ2-5; CDR3nt: TGTGCCAGCAGTTTATGGGACGCCGCATCCTACAATGAGCAGTACTTC; CDR3aa: CASSLWDAASYNEQYF
abundance: many; v_gene: TRBV20-1; d_gene: -; j_gene: TRBJ2-7; CDR3nt: TGCAGTGCTTCCGTTGGGACCGAGCAGTACTTC; CDR3aa: CSASVGTEQYF
abundance: few; v_gene: TRBV20-1; d_gene: -; j_gene: TRBJ2-7; CDR3nt: TGCAGTGCTAGAGGGGTGGCTAGGTTAGCCTACGAGCAGTACTTC; CDR3aa: CSARGVARLAYEQYF
abundance: few; v_gene: TRBV7-6; d_gene: -; j_gene: TRBJ2-5; CDR3nt: TGTGCCAGCAGCTTAGAGCCCCCCGGCAGGGCTGGAGAGACCCAGTACTTC; CDR3aa: CASSLEPPGRAGETQYF
abundance: -; v_gene: TRBV9; d_gene: TRBD2; j_gene: TRBJ2-1; CDR3nt: TGTGCCAGCAGCGTAAAAAAGGTTGGTCGACTAGCGGTGCTCAATGGGCAGTTCTTC; CDR3aa: CASSVKKVGRLAVLNGQFF
abundance: -; v_gene: TRBV24-1; d_gene: -; j_gene: TRBJ1-5; CDR3nt: TGTGCCACCAGTGACCCTTTGAAAGGCAGCAATCAGCCCCAGCATTTT; CDR3aa: CATSDPLKGSNQPQHF
abundance: -; v_gene: TRBV5-5; d_gene: -; j_gene: TRBJ2-4; CDR3nt: TGTGCCAGCAGCGTCAGGGGTGAAAACATTCAGTACTTC; CDR3aa: CASSVRGENIQYF
abundance: -; v_gene: TRBV20-1; d_gene: TRBD2; j_gene: TRBJ2-3; CDR3nt: TGCAGTGCTAGAGATAGGACTAGGGTAGGCTCCTTGCAGTATTTT; CDR3aa: CSARDRTRVGSLQYF
abundance: -; v_gene: TRBV7-2; d_gene: -; j_gene: TRBJ2-3; CDR3nt: TGTGCCAGCAGCCCCGGCATAGATACGCAGTATTTT; CDR3aa: CASSPGIDTQYF
abundance: -; v_gene: TRBV28; d_gene: TRBD2; j_gene: TRBJ2-1; CDR3nt: TGTGCCAGCAGTTTCGGGGGGATCTACAATGAGCAGTTCTTC; CDR3aa: CASSFGGIYNEQFF
abundance: -; v_gene: TRBV5-5; d_gene: -; j_gene: TRBJ2-7; CDR3nt: TGTGCCAGCAGCTGGGACCCCCTAGAGCAGTACTTC; CDR3aa: CASSWDPLEQYF
abundance: few; v_gene: TRBV6-6; d_gene: -; j_gene: TRBJ2-1; CDR3nt: TGTGCCATCAGGACGCCGGGAAATGAGCAGTTCTTC; CDR3aa: CAIRTPGNEQFF
abundance: few; v_gene: TRBV28; d_gene: -; j_gene: TRBJ2-5; CDR3nt: TGTGCCAGCAGTTTCGAGGGCCCACAAGAGACCCAGTACTTC; CDR3aa: CASSFEGPQETQYF
abundance: -; v_gene: TRBV28; d_gene: -; j_gene: TRBJ2-7; CDR3nt: TGTGCCAGCGGTTTTCCAGGGTCCGACGAGCAGTACTTC; CDR3aa: CASGFPGSDEQYF
abundance: -; v_gene: TRBV27; d_gene: TRBD1; j_gene: TRBJ2-7; CDR3nt: TGTGCCAGCAGATCCAAAACCGGGACAGGGAACCACGAGCAGTACTTC; CDR3aa: CASRSKTGTGNHEQYF
abundance: -; v_gene: TRBV12-3/TRBV12-4; d_gene: TRBD1; j_gene: TRBJ2-4; CDR3nt: TGTGCCAGCAGTGGGGACAGGGCTTACAATGAGCAGTACTTC; CDR3aa: CASSGDRAYNEQYF